The 24 T cell receptor beta chains reported below all come from one sample, sequenced in a study of cytomegalovirus exposure and HLA in healthy donors. Generated by immunoSEQ multiplex PCR, the TCRdb table keeps only in-frame clones and is missing some. The sample lists approximately 280,000 clones; roughly 88% were seen once. The sequenced sample was PBMCs. These receptors all come from a woman in her late teens or twenties in good health and CMV-seronegative.

The J gene is TRBJ1-4, the V gene TRBV28; D is unresolved. V was pared by 1 base and J by 5 bases, with 11 bases between. Germline lookup yields CDR1 MDHEN and CDR2 SYDVKM. This CDR3 is 15 amino acids long. The CDR3 region has the DNA TGTGCCAGCAGTTTATCGTTAGCGGGAAATGAAAAACTGTTTTTT. The encoded protein is CASSLSLAGNEKLFF.

This clone was observed a handful of times. This rearrangement joins TRBV7-3 to TRBJ2-2, with 7 positions matching TRBD1. In germline, CDR1 is SGHTA, CDR2 FQGTGA. The CDR3 has 16 amino acids. With V trimmed by 5 bases and J by 4 bases, 10 bases remained unmatched. The CDR3 loop is CASSLGDRFSTGELFF. In DNA form, the CDR3 reads TGTGCCAGCAGCCTTGGGGACAGATTCTCCACCGGGGAGCTGTTTTTT.

This chain uses TRBV19 with TRBJ1-1, with 9 bases lining up with TRBD1. Losses at the gene ends were 10 bases for V and 1 base for J; bases not matched to a gene: 4. Germline-derived CDR1 and CDR2 are LNHDA and SQIVND (reference sequence). The CDR3 runs 13 residues. The chain's CDR3 is CATRTGENTEAFF. As DNA, the CDR3 is TGTGCCACGCGGACAGGGGAGAACACTGAAGCTTTCTTT.

V usage is TRBV7-8 and J usage is TRBJ2-7; D is ambiguous. With 1 base removed from V and 5 bases from J, the gap between germline ends came to 15 bases. Germline values: CDR1 SGHVS, CDR2 FQNEAQ. This CDR3 has 15 amino acids. The chain's CDR3 is CASSLVIQNPNEQYF. CDR3 DNA sequence: TGTGCCAGCAGCTTAGTCATCCAAAACCCTAACGAGCAGTACTTC.

The CDR3 nucleotides read TGTGCCAGCAGCGCCCAGGGGATAAGGAATGAGCAGTTCTTC. Protein: CASSAQGIRNEQFF. The chain is built from TRBV9 and TRBJ2-1; a weak D match, TRBD1 (6 bases). This CDR3 has 14 amino acids. Germline-derived CDR1 and CDR2 are SGDLS and YYNGEE. V lost 3 bases and J lost 7, with 14 bases in between.

This rearrangement joins TRBV5-6 to TRBJ2-3; 9 bases align to TRBD1. Trimming cost V 7 bases and J 2 bases; bases outside gene matches: 2. Looked up from germline, CDR1 is SGHDT and CDR2 is YYEEEE. The CDR3 contains 13 residues. CDR3 nucleotide sequence: TGTGCCAGCGGACAGGGGAACACAGATACGCAGTATTTT. This encodes CASGQGNTDTQYF. Supplemented by reference TRBV5-6 and TRBJ2-3, the full variable domain reads DAGVTQSPTHLIKTRGQQVTLRCSPKSGHDTVSWYQQALGQGPQFIFQYYEEEERQRGNFPDRFSGHQFPNYSSELNVNALLLGDSALYLCASGQGNTDTQYFGPGTRLTVL.

The rearrangement joins TRBV28 to TRBJ1-5; no clear D. CDR3 size: 15 residues. Per the germline V gene, CDR1 is MDHEN and CDR2 is SYDVKM. V shed 4 bases and J shed 5 bases, with 15 bases lying between them. This chain's CDR3 is CASSYERTSDQPQHF. The CDR3, as DNA: TGTGCCAGCAGTTACGAACGGACTTCGGATCAGCCCCAGCATTTT.

The genes are TRBV2 and TRBJ1-6, with no clear D. Germline loops: CDR1 SNHLY, CDR2 FYNNEI. This CDR3 comprises 14 residues. V shed 8 bases and J shed 7 bases, with 15 bases lying between them. CDR3 nucleotides: TGTGCCAGCCGTATCATCGACACGAATTCACCCCTCCACTTT. It translates to CASRIIDTNSPLHF.

This chain connects TRBV13 to TRBJ2-1; D is perhaps TRBD1 (5 bases). V lost 5 bases and J 4 bases, leaving 18 bases between the germline ends. The germline gives CDR1 PRHDT, CDR2 FYEKMQ (reference sequence). The CDR3 runs to 16 residues. This chain's CDR3 is CASSPIGAGAYNEQFF. For the CDR3, the DNA is TGTGCCAGCAGCCCGATAGGGGCAGGAGCTTACAATGAGCAGTTCTTC.

The chain recombines TRBV4-1 with TRBJ2-1; 10 nucleotides line up with TRBD2. Losses at the gene ends were 0 bases for V and 6 bases for J; bases not matched to a gene: 14. Germline loops: CDR1 MGHRA, CDR2 YSYEKL. The CDR3 has 19 residues. The CDR3 sequence is CASSQDRLAGASWGNEQFF. DNA for the CDR3: TGCGCCAGCAGCCAAGATCGGCTAGCGGGAGCAAGTTGGGGCAATGAGCAGTTCTTC.

This clone was seen more than once but under ten times. V and J are TRBV30 and TRBJ1-5; no clear D gene. CDR3 size: 12 residues. Germline V gene data show CDR1 as GTSNPN and CDR2 as SVGIG (reference sequence). Trimming took off 3 bases at V and 4 bases at J, with 7 bases between the two ends. In nucleotides, the CDR3 is TGTGCCTGGAGCCAAACTAATCAGCCCCAGCATTTT. It translates to CAWSQTNQPQHF.

V gene TRBV4-1 combines with J gene TRBJ1-3, with 8 bases aligning to TRBD1. This CDR3 contains 15 residues. Unmatched junction bases numbered 7, after V lost 1 base and J lost 8 bases. CDR1 and CDR2 (germline): MGHRA, YSYEKL. The CDR3, as DNA: TGCGCCAGCAGCCAAGGGGGACAGGCTTCTTACACCATATATTTT. Translated: CASSQGGQASYTIYF.

The DNA for the CDR3 is TGCGCCAGCAGCTTGGAACGGCGGGAGCCAGATACGCAGTATTTT. Amino acids: CASSLERREPDTQYF. This sequence joins TRBV5-1 and TRBJ2-3; 7 positions agree with TRBD2. The germline CDR1 and CDR2 sequences are SGHRS and YFSETQ. With V trimmed by 0 bases and J by 4 bases, 5 bases remained unmatched. This CDR3 contains 15 residues.

The chain employs TRBV6-1 and TRBJ2-5, with 7 nucleotides matching TRBD2. Looked up from germline, CDR1 is MNHNS and CDR2 is SASEGT. The CDR3 has 15 amino acids. V gave up 5 bases and J gave up 5 bases; unmatched junction bases: 11. CDR3 sequence (DNA): TGTGCCAGCAGTACCCCGACGGGAGGCCCTGAGACCCAGTACTTC. Residues: CASSTPTGGPETQYF.

This chain connects TRBV27 to TRBJ2-7; 8 bases map to TRBD1. V was clipped by 5 bases and J by 4 bases; unmatched bases: 7. CDR1 and CDR2 (germline): MNHEY, SMNVEV (reference sequence). There are 14 residues in the CDR3. CDR3: CASSGGQDPYEQYF. The CDR3 bases are TGTGCCAGCAGTGGGGGACAGGACCCGTACGAGCAGTACTTC.

The chain employs TRBV5-1 and TRBJ1-2; D is unresolved. The CDR3 loop spans 14 amino acids. The V and J ends lost 0 bases and 4 bases respectively, with 10 bases between them. From germline, CDR1 is SGHRS and CDR2 YFSETQ. The CDR3: CASSLAGEIYGYTF. The DNA for the CDR3 is TGCGCCAGCAGCTTGGCCGGGGAGATCTATGGCTACACCTTC.

This chain joins TRBV27 and TRBJ2-1; 13 positions agree with TRBD2. Per germline, CDR1 MNHEY and CDR2 SMNVEV (reference sequence). J was trimmed by 4 bases and V by 5 bases; bases with no gene match: 5. The CDR3 has 16 amino acids. CDR3: CASSPRLAGGYNEQFF. In DNA form, the CDR3 reads TGTGCCAGCAGTCCCCGACTAGCGGGAGGTTACAATGAGCAGTTCTTC.

The rearrangement links TRBV4-2 to TRBJ1-2, with D possibly TRBD1 on 5 matching bases. The CDR3 runs 18 residues. Germline V gene data show CDR1 as LGHNA and CDR2 as YNFKEQ. V was cut by 1 base and J by 2 bases, with 20 bases left in between. CDR3 sequence (DNA): TGTGCCAGCAGCCAAGTAACTCAGGTTGGGGGGACCAACTATGGCTACACCTTC. Protein: CASSQVTQVGGTNYGYTF.

This sequence joins TRBV6-5 and TRBJ2-1; 9 bases are a match to TRBD2. With 6 bases clipped from V and 3 bases from J, the junction kept 6 bases outside the gene matches. Germline assignment: CDR1 MNHEY and CDR2 SVGAGI. The CDR3 is 15 amino acids. The CDR3 DNA follows: TGTGCCAGCAGAAATAGCGGGGGCATCTACAATGAGCAGTTCTTC. This gives the protein CASRNSGGIYNEQFF.

The chain employs TRBV30 and TRBJ2-1, with TRBD1 as a possible D gene (7 bases). Trimming removed 5 bases at V and 10 bases at J, with 24 bases between. The CDR3 contains 15 residues. Germline lookup yields CDR1 GTSNPN and CDR2 SVGIG (reference sequence). CDR3 DNA: TGTGCCTGGTTGGCGGGGACAGCGCCCGCCGGAGAGCAGTTCTTC. Translating gives CAWLAGTAPAGEQFF.

The CDR3 spells CASSLIGTENTEAFF. CDR3 sequence (DNA): TGTGCCAGCAGTTTAATTGGGACAGAGAACACTGAAGCTTTCTTT. The chain links TRBV28 to TRBJ1-1; 7 bases map to TRBD1. Trimming at V came to 2 bases and at J to 1 base, leaving 4 bases not matched to a gene. Germline values: CDR1 MDHEN, CDR2 SYDVKM. The CDR3 covers 15 residues.

This sequence joins TRBV28 and TRBJ2-3; D is possibly TRBD2 (7 bases). Trimming shortened V by 6 bases and J by 3 bases, and 22 bases separated the two germline ends. The germline gives CDR1 MDHEN, CDR2 SYDVKM. This CDR3 contains 17 residues. Here the CDR3 DNA reads TGTGCCAGCAGACACCTAAGGGGGACTAAGTGGACAGATACGCAGTATTTT. Its translation is CASRHLRGTKWTDTQYF.

This clone has more than one count but fewer than ten. The rearrangement joins TRBV5-1 to TRBJ2-7; TRBD1 aligns across 7 bases. Germline V gene lookup returns CDR1 SGHRS and CDR2 YFSETQ. This CDR3 spans 14 amino acids. The V segment lost 4 bases and the J segment 2 bases; nucleotides outside the gene matches: 6. The DNA for the CDR3 is TGCGCCAGCAGCCCACGGCAGGGGGCCTACGAGCAGTACTTC. As protein: CASSPRQGAYEQYF. The full variable domain, with the rest looked up from reference TRBV5-1 and TRBJ2-7, is KAGVTQTPRYLIKTRGQQVTLSCSPISGHRSVSWYQQTPGQGLQFLFEYFSETQRNKGNFPGRFSGRQFSNSRSEMNVSTLELGDSALYLCASSPRQGAYEQYFGPGTRLTVT.

This chain connects TRBV19 to TRBJ1-5; TRBD1 agrees at 7 bases. The CDR3 extends over 15 amino acids. Looked up from germline, CDR1 is LNHDA and CDR2 is SQIVND (reference sequence). V shed 4 bases, J shed 5 bases, and the junction held 8 bases outside the gene matches. DNA for the CDR3: TGTGCCAGTAGTACGGCCGGGACAGAAGATCAGCCCCAGCATTTT. Translated, it gives CASSTAGTEDQPQHF.